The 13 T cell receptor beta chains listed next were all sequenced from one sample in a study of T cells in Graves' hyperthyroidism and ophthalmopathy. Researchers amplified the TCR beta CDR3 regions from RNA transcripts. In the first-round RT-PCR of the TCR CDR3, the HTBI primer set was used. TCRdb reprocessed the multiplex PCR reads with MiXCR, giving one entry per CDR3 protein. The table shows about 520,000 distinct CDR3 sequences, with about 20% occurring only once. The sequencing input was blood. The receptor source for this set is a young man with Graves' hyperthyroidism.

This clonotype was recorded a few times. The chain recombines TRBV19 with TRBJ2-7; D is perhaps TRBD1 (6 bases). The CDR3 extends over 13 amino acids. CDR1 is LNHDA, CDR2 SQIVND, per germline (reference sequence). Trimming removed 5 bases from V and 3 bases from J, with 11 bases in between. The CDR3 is CASSVQQGYEQYF. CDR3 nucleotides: TGTGCCAGTAGTGTTCAACAGGGCTACGAGCAGTACTTC.

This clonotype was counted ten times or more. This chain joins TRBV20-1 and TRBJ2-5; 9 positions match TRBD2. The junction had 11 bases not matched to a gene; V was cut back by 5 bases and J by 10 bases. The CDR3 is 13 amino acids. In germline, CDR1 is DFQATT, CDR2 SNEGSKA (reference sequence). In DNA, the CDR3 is TGCAGTGCTTCCCTAGCGGGGCGGGCGGTCCAGTACTTC. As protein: CSASLAGRAVQYF.

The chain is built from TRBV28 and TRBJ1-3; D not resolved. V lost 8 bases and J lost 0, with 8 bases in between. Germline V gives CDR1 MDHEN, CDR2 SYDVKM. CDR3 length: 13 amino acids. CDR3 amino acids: CASLTLSGNTIYF. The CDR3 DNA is TGTGCCAGCCTCACCCTCTCTGGAAACACCATATATTTT. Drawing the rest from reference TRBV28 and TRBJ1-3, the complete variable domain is DVKVTQSSRYLVKRTGEKVFLECVQDMDHENMFWYRQDPGLGLRLIYFSYDVKMKEKGDIPEGYSVSREKKERFSLILESASTNQTSMYLCASLTLSGNTIYFGEGSWLTVV.

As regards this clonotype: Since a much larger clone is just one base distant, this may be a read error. CDR3 DNA: TGTGCCAACAGCTTTCGACAGGGTTTTAACACTGAAGCTTTCTTT. Its protein is CANSFRQGFNTEAFF. This chain connects TRBV11-2 to TRBJ1-1; TRBD1 matches 7 bases. The CDR3 runs to 15 residues. The germline V gene encodes CDR1 SGHAT and CDR2 FQNNGV.

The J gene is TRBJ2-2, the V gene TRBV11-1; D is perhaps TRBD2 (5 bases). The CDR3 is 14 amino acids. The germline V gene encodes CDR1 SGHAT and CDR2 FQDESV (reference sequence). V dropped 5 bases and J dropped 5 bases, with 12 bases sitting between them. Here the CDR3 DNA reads TGTGCCAGCAGCCTCTGGACTGAGACCGGGGAGCTGTTTTTT. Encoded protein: CASSLWTETGELFF.

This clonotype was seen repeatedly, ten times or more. In DNA, the CDR3 is TGTGCCAGCAGTGAATACGTTGAGACAGTCTACGAGCAGTACTTC. The encoded protein is CASSEYVETVYEQYF. The chain has TRBV6-1 and TRBJ2-7, with D maybe TRBD1 (5 bases). V shed 2 bases and J shed 3 bases, with 14 bases lying between them. Germline V gene data show CDR1 as MNHNS and CDR2 as SASEGT. The CDR3 has 15 residues.

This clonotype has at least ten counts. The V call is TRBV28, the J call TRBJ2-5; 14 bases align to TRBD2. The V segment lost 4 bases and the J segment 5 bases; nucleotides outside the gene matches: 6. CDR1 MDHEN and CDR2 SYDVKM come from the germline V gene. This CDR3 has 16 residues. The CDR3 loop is CASSSPRLAGGETQYF. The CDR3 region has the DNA TGTGCCAGCAGTTCCCCAAGACTAGCGGGGGGGGAGACCCAGTACTTC.

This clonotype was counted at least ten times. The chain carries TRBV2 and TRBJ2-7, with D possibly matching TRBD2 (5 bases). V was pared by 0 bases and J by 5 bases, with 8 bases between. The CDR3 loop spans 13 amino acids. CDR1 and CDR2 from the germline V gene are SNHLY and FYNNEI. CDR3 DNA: TGTGCCAGCAGTGAAGCGCTGAGGGACGAGCAGTACTTC. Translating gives CASSEALRDEQYF.

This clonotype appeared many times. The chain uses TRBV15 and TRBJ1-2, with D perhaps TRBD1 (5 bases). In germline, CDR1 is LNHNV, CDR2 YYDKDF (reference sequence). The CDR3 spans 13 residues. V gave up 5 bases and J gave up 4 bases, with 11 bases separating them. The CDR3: CATSGGGIYGYTF. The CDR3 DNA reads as TGTGCCACCAGCGGGGGGGGGATCTATGGCTACACCTTC.

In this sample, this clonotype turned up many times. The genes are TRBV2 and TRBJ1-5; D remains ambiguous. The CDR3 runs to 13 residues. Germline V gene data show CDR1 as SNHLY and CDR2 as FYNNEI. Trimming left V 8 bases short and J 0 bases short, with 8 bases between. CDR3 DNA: TGTGCCAGCGGACCAGATAGCAATCAGCCCCAGCATTTT. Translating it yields CASGPDSNQPQHF.

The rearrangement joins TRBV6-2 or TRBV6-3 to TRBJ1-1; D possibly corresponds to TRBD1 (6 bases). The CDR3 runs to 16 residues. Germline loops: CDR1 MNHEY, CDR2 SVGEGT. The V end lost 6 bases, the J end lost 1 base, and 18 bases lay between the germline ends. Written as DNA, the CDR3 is TGTGCCAGCAGCCCCATAGACAGGTTCGGGAACACTGAAGCTTTCTTT. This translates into CASSPIDRFGNTEAFF.

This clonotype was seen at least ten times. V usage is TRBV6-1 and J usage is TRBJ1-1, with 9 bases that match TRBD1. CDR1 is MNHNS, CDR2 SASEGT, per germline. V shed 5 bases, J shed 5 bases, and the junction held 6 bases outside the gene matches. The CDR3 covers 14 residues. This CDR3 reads CASSKTGGKTEAFF. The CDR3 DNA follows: TGTGCCAGCAGTAAGACAGGGGGAAAGACTGAAGCTTTCTTT.

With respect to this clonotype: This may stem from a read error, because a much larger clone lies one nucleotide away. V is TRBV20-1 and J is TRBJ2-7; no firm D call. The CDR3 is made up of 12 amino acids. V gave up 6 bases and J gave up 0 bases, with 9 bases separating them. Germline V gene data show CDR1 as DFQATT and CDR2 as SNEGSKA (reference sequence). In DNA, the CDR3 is TGCAGTGCGGTCAGGAGCTCCTACGAGCAGTACTTC. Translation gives CSAVRSSYEQYF.